This TCR beta chain was identified in a study of blood T cell repertoires in COVID-19. Study information: Donors in the United States, Italy and Spain gave samples during acute or convalescent COVID-19. The analysed material was cDNA or gDNA that came from T cells, B-cell-depleted T cells, or PBMCs.

Authors' methods: Estimated nucleated cell counts came from reference gene primer amplification. Sequenced by immunoSEQ multiplex PCR; TCRdb stores in-frame clones only, minus some. The V and J calls and clone size are taken from that table; D and trimming were inferred from the DNA. The table has over 200,000 clones, roughly 80% seen once. V shed 5 bases, J shed 6 bases, and the junction held 6 bases outside the gene matches. CDR1 is SGHRS, CDR2 YFSETQ, per germline. The CDR3 extends over 14 amino acids. Specimen: peripheral blood. The chain employs TRBV5-1 and TRBJ1-5; 9 bases map to TRBD1. The source of this sequence is a human donor in a cohort sampled during active COVID-19. In DNA, the CDR3 is TGCGCCAGCAGGCTAACAGGGGGCAGTCAGCCCCAGCATTTT. This sequence encodes CASRLTGGSQPQHF.